The clone carrying this T cell receptor beta chain was counted between two and nine times. From germline, CDR1 is MDHEN and CDR2 SYDVKM. The ends lost 3 bases at V and 8 bases at J; junction bases unmatched: 12. The CDR3 runs to 17 residues. These data are taken from a study of early T cells in non-severe SARS-CoV-2 infection. Each CDR3 protein is one row after TCRdb ran MiXCR on the 5' RACE reads. The table shows fewer than 65,000 distinct CDR3 sequences, with less than 9.5% occurring only once. The source material was whole blood, sampled at baseline. V gene TRBV28 combines with J gene TRBJ2-4; 11 positions match TRBD1. The clonotype originates from an adult who was a healthcare worker with PCR-confirmed SARS-CoV-2 infection or an uninfected control (not recorded which). The CDR3 sequence: CASSLSDRGLLLDIQYF. As DNA, the CDR3 is TGTGCCAGCAGTTTGTCGGACAGGGGGCTATTACTCGACATTCAGTACTTC.